The following is a T cell receptor (beta chain) sequence with its context. This sample was taken from a study of T-cell memory formation after mild COVID-19. TCRdb processed the 5' RACE reads anew with MiXCR; each CDR3 protein has one entry. The sample holds 350,000 to 450,000 distinct CDR3 sequences, approximately 24% seen once. The TCR sequence derives from an adult woman who had mild COVID-19 (a few samples of this study predate the infection). Cell type and time point are not known. Input material: PBMCs or a T cell subset sorted from them (not recorded which).

The DNA of the CDR3 is TGTGCCAGCAGCCAGGGGGGGGTCAATTCACCCCTCCACTTT. Its translation: CASSQGGVNSPLHF. This chain uses TRBV4-2 with TRBJ1-6; tentative D call: TRBD1 (5 bases). V shed 3 bases and J shed 7 bases, with 10 bases lying between them. This CDR3 contains 14 residues. Germline V gene data show CDR1 as LGHNA and CDR2 as YNFKEQ.